Listed below are T cell receptor beta chains from one sample, sequenced in a study of blood T cell repertoires in COVID-19. Method: immunoSEQ multiplex PCR; TCRdb's copy keeps in-frame clones and lacks some. The sample yields around 700,000 clones, approximately 90% seen once. Input material: peripheral blood. These receptor sequences come from a woman in her late teens or twenties with acute or convalescent COVID-19. The CDR3 runs from the conserved cysteine through the conserved F or W. D genes are given only for firm matches. Not all rows give a size; the values are once, few, many and, for expanded clones, a class.

cdr3_nt | cdr3_aa | clone_size | d_call | j_call | v_call
TGTGCCAGTAGTCTACAGGGGGCAGAGAGCGCTGGCTACACCTTC | CASSLQGAESAGYTF | NA | TRBD1 | TRBJ1-2 | TRBV19
TGTGCCAGCAGCTTTCGGGGGGGTAGTAACTATGGCTACACCTTC | CASSFRGGSNYGYTF | once | NA | TRBJ1-2 | TRBV11-2
TGTGCCAGCAGTGGGACCCTCGGGGGAGAGCAGTACTTC | CASSGTLGGEQYF | NA | NA | TRBJ2-7 | TRBV28
TGTGCCAGCAGTGTTACTGGGGCCAACGTCCTGACTTTC | CASSVTGANVLTF | NA | NA | TRBJ2-6 | TRBV25-1
TGTGCCACCAGTGACCACACCGCGGCAGATACGCAGTATTTT | CATSDHTAADTQYF | NA | NA | TRBJ2-3 | TRBV24-1
TGTGCCATCAGTGGAGGGGGAAACACCATATATTTT | CAISGGGNTIYF | NA | NA | TRBJ1-3 | TRBV10-3
TGTGCCAGTAACAGGGTACGGAACACCGGGGAGCTGTTTTTT | CASNRVRNTGELFF | NA | NA | TRBJ2-2 | TRBV19
TGTGCCAGCAGAGGGGACAGGGACGGTTATGGCTACACCTTC | CASRGDRDGYGYTF | NA | TRBD1 | TRBJ1-2 | TRBV7-6
TGTGCCAGCGGCAGTCTCAGCTCCTATAATTCACCCCTCCACTTT | CASGSLSSYNSPLHF | few | NA | TRBJ1-6 | TRBV14
TGTGCCAGCAGTGAGACAGGAGCAAACACTGAAGCTTTCTTT | CASSETGANTEAFF | NA | NA | TRBJ1-1 | TRBV6-1
TGTGCCAGCAGTTCGAACGGCTATGGCTACACCTTC | CASSSNGYGYTF | NA | NA | TRBJ1-2 | TRBV6-2/TRBV6-3
TGCGCCAGCAGCCAGACAGGCGGGGAGGGCACTGAAGCTTTCTTT | CASSQTGGEGTEAFF | few | NA | TRBJ1-1 | TRBV5-1
TGCGCCAGCAGCCAATGGAGCTCCTACGAGCAGTACTTC | CASSQWSSYEQYF | NA | NA | TRBJ2-7 | TRBV4-3
TGTGCCAGCAGCCATGATCCGGGGAGGGCAGGGTCCTACGAGCAGTACTTC | CASSHDPGRAGSYEQYF | NA | TRBD2 | TRBJ2-7 | TRBV3-1/TRBV3-2
TGTGCCAGCAGCAGACACAGGGGGCGCCAGAATGAGCAGTTCTTC | CASSRHRGRQNEQFF | NA | TRBD1 | TRBJ2-1 | TRBV9
TGTGCCTGGAGTGTCCGGTATGGCTACACCTTC | CAWSVRYGYTF | NA | NA | TRBJ1-2 | TRBV30
TGCGCCAGCAGCCAAGACCTAGCGGGGGGGCAAGGTGAGCAGTTCTTC | CASSQDLAGGQGEQFF | NA | TRBD2 | TRBJ2-1 | TRBV4-3
TGCGCCAGCAGGGGTCAGGGATACGAGCAGTACTTC | CASRGQGYEQYF | NA | NA | TRBJ2-7 | TRBV5-1
TGTGCCAGCAGTGAAGCGGGACAGGATAATCAGCCCCAGCATTTT | CASSEAGQDNQPQHF | NA | TRBD1 | TRBJ1-5 | TRBV6-1
TGTGCCAGCAGCTCCGTGGCGACAGCGAACACTGAAGCTTTCTTT | CASSSVATANTEAFF | NA | NA | TRBJ1-1 | TRBV13
TGCGCCAGCAGCTTCGGGACATCCTACGAGCAGTACTTC | CASSFGTSYEQYF | once | NA | TRBJ2-7 | TRBV5-1
TGTGCCAGCAGCGAAAATACCCCTTGGGGCGCAGATACGCAGTATTTT | CASSENTPWGADTQYF | NA | NA | TRBJ2-3 | TRBV7-8
TGTGCCAGCAGTTACTCGAGGGCAGACTATGGCTACACCTTC | CASSYSRADYGYTF | NA | NA | TRBJ1-2 | TRBV6-5
TGTGCCAGCAGCTGGGACAGGGAGGGAGCTTTCTTT | CASSWDREGAFF | few | TRBD1 | TRBJ1-1 | TRBV5-5
TGTGCCAGTAGTAGAACGGGGGTAAGCAATCAGCCCCAGCATTTT | CASSRTGVSNQPQHF | NA | NA | TRBJ1-5 | TRBV19
TGTGCCAGTAGTCCCCCCAGGGCACAGGGGGCAAGCAATCAGCCCCAGCATTTT | CASSPPRAQGASNQPQHF | once | TRBD1 | TRBJ1-5 | TRBV19